Given below is one TCR beta chain in context. Antigen unknown. Only in-frame clones appear in the TCRdb table, and some are missing; sequencing was by immunoSEQ multiplex PCR. Of about 240,000 clones detected, approximately 90% appear once; the ten largest clones hold roughly 2.5%. These data originate in a study of cytomegalovirus exposure and HLA in healthy donors. About the study: Per a later analysis, the approximately 690 first-cohort and 95 to 150 validation repertoires shared one platform. Points from the study as a whole: Most sequenced TCRs were rare (though some public TCRs occurred in many donors).

The CDR3 has 15 amino acids. V lost 2 bases and J lost 4, with 14 bases in between. From germline, CDR1 is MGHRA and CDR2 YSYEKL. The source of this sequence is a man aged 18-30 years in good health and CMV-seronegative. The sequencing input was PBMCs. The chain combines TRBV4-1 with TRBJ1-2, with D possibly TRBD1 on 5 matching bases. CDR3 bases: TGCGCCAGCAGCCAACCTCGACAGAGCCTCTATGGCTACACCTTC. This codes for CASSQPRQSLYGYTF.